This is a list of T cell receptor beta chains from one sample in a study of OX40 agonist ivuxolimab in advanced cancers. Libraries were prepared by immunoSEQ multiplex PCR; TCRdb keeps only in-frame clonotypes and omits some of them. Among approximately 20,000 clones listed, roughly four fifths were seen once. The specimen was CD4+ or CD8+ T cells sorted from blood, collected in a trial of the OX40 agonist ivuxolimab. The receptors come from an adult with an advanced solid tumor such as melanoma, head and neck, liver or kidney cancer. Both conserved end residues are part of each CDR3. The D gene is left open where the match is weak. The size of a clone is reported for some rows only, either as once, few or many, or as a class for expanded clones.

d_gene,v_gene,abundance,j_gene,CDR3nt,CDR3aa
-,TRBV12-1,once,TRBJ2-1,TGTGCCAGCAGCTTTGCGCGTAGCGGGAGGGCCTACAATGAGCAGTTCTTC,CASSFARSGRAYNEQFF
TRBD1,TRBV7-6,-,TRBJ1-5,TGTGCCAGCAGCCCAACTGACAGGGCTCAGCCCCAGCATTTT,CASSPTDRAQPQHF
-,TRBV7-3,-,TRBJ2-6,TGTGCCAGCAGCTTAATGGGGGACGGGGCCAACGTCCTGACTTTC,CASSLMGDGANVLTF
-,TRBV4-1,-,TRBJ1-5,TGCGCCAGCAGCCAAGATGGATATAGCAATCAGCCCCAGCATTTT,CASSQDGYSNQPQHF
-,TRBV11-2,-,TRBJ2-3,TGTGCCAGCACCCCAGGCAATACGCAGTATTTT,CASTPGNTQYF
-,TRBV28,-,TRBJ2-2,TGTGCCAGCAGGTCCTCTGGAAGTATATTGACCGGGGAGCTGTTTTTT,CASRSSGSILTGELFF
-,TRBV6-6,few,TRBJ2-7,TGTGCCAGCAGTTACGGGGAACCCTACGAGCAGTACTTC,CASSYGEPYEQYF
-,TRBV2,few,TRBJ1-5,TGTGCCAGCAGTGAATCTGATCAGCCCCAGCATTTT,CASSESDQPQHF
TRBD2,TRBV6-6,large,TRBJ2-7,TGTGCCAGCAACTTCGCCCGGGGGGCCTACGAGCAGTACTTC,CASNFARGAYEQYF
TRBD2,TRBV4-1,-,TRBJ2-7,TGCGCCAGCAGCCAAGATACAACTAGCGGGTTTTACGAGCAGTACTTC,CASSQDTTSGFYEQYF
-,TRBV6-1,few,TRBJ2-2,TGTGCCAGCGGGGGCTTCGCGAACACCGGGGAGCTGTTTTTT,CASGGFANTGELFF
TRBD1,TRBV7-3,-,TRBJ1-1,TGTGCCAGCAGCTTAAGCGGGGGGACAGGGAGCACTGAAGCTTTCTTT,CASSLSGGTGSTEAFF
-,TRBV5-4,-,TRBJ1-2,TGTGCCAGCAGCTCGGGGGTTCAGGACTATGGCTACACCTTC,CASSSGVQDYGYTF
-,TRBV7-9,-,TRBJ1-3,TGTGCCAGCAGCCGAGGGGGGTGGCGTAGCTCTGGAAACACCATATATTTT,CASSRGGWRSSGNTIYF
TRBD2,TRBV18,-,TRBJ2-3,TGTGCCAGCTCACCTCGGGAGGGGCGTGAGTATTTT,CASSPREGREYF
TRBD1,TRBV2,-,TRBJ1-4,TGTGCCAGCAGTGATTACAGGGGTGGCGAAAAACTGTTTTTT,CASSDYRGGEKLFF
TRBD1,TRBV28,once,TRBJ1-4,TGTGCCAGCAGGAACAAACAGGGGTTGTGGGAAAAACTGTTTTTT,CASRNKQGLWEKLFF
-,TRBV11-3,once,TRBJ2-3,TGTGCCAGCAGCTCACTAGCTAGCACAGATACGCAGTATTTT,CASSSLASTDTQYF
-,TRBV10-3,few,TRBJ2-7,TGTGCCATCAGTGAGTCCGCGGTTAACTACGAGCAGTACTTC,CAISESAVNYEQYF
TRBD2,TRBV7-4,-,TRBJ2-5,TGTGCCAGCAGCTTAGCTTCTAGCGGGAGGGAGACCCAGTACTTC,CASSLASSGRETQYF
-,TRBV10-3,-,TRBJ2-7,TGTGCCATCAGTGAGTCGAGGCGGGACTACGAGCAGTACTTC,CAISESRRDYEQYF
-,TRBV25-1,-,TRBJ2-7,TGTGCCAGCAGTGAACCCGCAGGGGCTTACGAGCAGTACTTC,CASSEPAGAYEQYF
-,TRBV4-1,-,TRBJ1-3,TGCGCCAGCAGCCAAGTAGGGTTCTCTGGAAACACCATATATTTT,CASSQVGFSGNTIYF
-,TRBV6-5,-,TRBJ2-5,TGTGCCAGCGGGGCGAGACAAGAGACCCAGTACTTC,CASGARQETQYF
TRBD2,TRBV28,-,TRBJ2-3,TGTGCCAGCAGTTTACGACTAGCGGGAGTGATAGATACGCAGTATTTT,CASSLRLAGVIDTQYF
-,TRBV21-1,-,TRBJ2-3,TGTGCCAGCAGCAAAGTGGTAGCTAGCGGGAGAGTCCCAGATACGCAGTATTTT,CASSKVVASGRVPDTQYF
-,TRBV28,-,TRBJ2-4,TGTGCCAGCAGTTTATTCCCGTTCCGGACCACCAAAAACATTCAGTACTTC,CASSLFPFRTTKNIQYF
TRBD1,TRBV5-5,-,TRBJ1-4,TGTGCCAGCAGCTTGTTGCAGGGGGGTGAAAAACTGTTTTTT,CASSLLQGGEKLFF
-,TRBV6-1,-,TRBJ1-1,TGTGCCAGCAGTTCCGATTTTGAAGCTTTCTTT,CASSSDFEAFF
TRBD2,TRBV10-3,once,TRBJ2-1,TGTGCCATCAATACCGGGACTAGCGGGGTGAAGAACAATGAGCAGTTCTTC,CAINTGTSGVKNNEQFF
-,TRBV28,-,TRBJ1-2,TGTGCCAGCGGATTGCTACAGGTCAACTATGGCTACACCTTC,CASGLLQVNYGYTF